The sample holds many counts of the clone carrying this T cell receptor beta chain. Its antigen is still unknown. This specimen comes from a study of T cells in Graves' hyperthyroidism and ophthalmopathy. Study findings and constraints: The model's output predicted ophthalmopathy at a median of about 6.5 months prior to onset.

The CDR3 regions of TCR beta were amplified from RNA transcripts. The HTBI primer set drove a first-round RT-PCR of the TCR CDR3. Each CDR3 protein gets one entry after TCRdb re-called the multiplex PCR reads with MiXCR. The table lists under 350,000 distinct CDR3 sequences, about 25% of them singletons, with about a quarter in the top ten. V was clipped by 5 bases and J by 0 bases, with 17 bases between them. This CDR3 contains 17 residues. Germline CDR1 SGHRS, CDR2 YFSETQ. A patient was excluded if there was uncontrolled infection, other autoimmune disease, pregnancy or lactation. Clinical symptoms, serum thyroxine and TRAb, thyroid ultrasound and orbital computed tomography together formed the diagnostic basis.

The TCR originated in a man aged 35-49 years with Graves' hyperthyroidism that later progressed to Graves' ophthalmopathy. Sequencing was performed on blood. The chain employs TRBV5-1 and TRBJ2-2; D uncertain. In DNA form, the CDR3 reads TGCGCCAGCAGTCGTGGGATTGGCGGATCGAACACCGGGGAGCTGTTTTTT. Translation: CASSRGIGGSNTGELFF. Combining the CDR3 with reference TRBV5-1 and TRBJ2-2 gives the whole variable domain KAGVTQTPRYLIKTRGQQVTLSCSPISGHRSVSWYQQTPGQGLQFLFEYFSETQRNKGNFPGRFSGRQFSNSRSEMNVSTLELGDSALYLCASSRGIGGSNTGELFFGEGSRLTVL.